There are a few counts of the clone carrying this T cell receptor (beta chain). The antigen is unknown. Unmatched junction bases numbered 12, after V lost 8 bases and J lost 7 bases. There are 17 residues in the CDR3. From germline, CDR1 is MDHEN and CDR2 SYDVKM. In the authors' methods: Building a distant-metastasis classifier for papillary thyroid cancer drew on CDR3 differences across clinicopathological groups. TCRdb re-clonotyped the PCR reads through MiXCR. TCRdb, not the authors, supplied the V and J calls. This sample yields around 34,000 clones, of which over 12% are seen a single time; roughly a fifth belongs to the top ten. The source of the sample is a study of metastatic and nonmetastatic thyroid tumors. Study in general: Where malignant and benign thyroid patients were concerned, repertoires were compared across blood and tumor or nodule tissue.

Notes on the study in general: It was reported that TCR beta diversity was significantly higher in malignant thyroid tumors than benign nodules, in blood and tumor.

Before thyroid surgery, none of the patients had received any treatment. The V call is TRBV28, the J call TRBJ2-2; 14 nucleotides agree with TRBD2. The sample comprised blood. The TCR sequence derives from a male donor with papillary thyroid cancer or a benign thyroid nodule (not recorded which). Some clones in this sample may be carry-over from other donors' samples. CDR3 DNA sequence: TGTGCCAGCGGTAGACCGGGACTAGCGGGAGCGGGCGGGGAGCTGTTTTTT. This codes for CASGRPGLAGAGGELFF.